This T cell receptor (beta chain) was recovered during a study of early stage breast cancer tumors. Regarding the study as a whole: Commonly generated sequences made up most enriched TCRB sequences shared between patients.

Germline lookup yields CDR1 SGHTA and CDR2 FQGNSA. V was trimmed by 5 bases and J by 9 bases, leaving 14 bases between them. CDR3 length: 14 amino acids. Produced via immunoSEQ multiplex PCR; TCRdb's table is partial and in-frame only. The table lists around 53,000 clones, 75% to 95% of them singletons. Notes on this clone: The antigen is not known.

The sequenced sample consisted of blood. This receptor was identified in an older person with breast cancer. The genes are TRBV7-2 and TRBJ1-6; D unresolved. The CDR3 DNA sequence: TGTGCCAGCAGCCCCCGGGGTGGGCGTTCACCCCTCCACTTT. Translation gives CASSPRGGRSPLHF.